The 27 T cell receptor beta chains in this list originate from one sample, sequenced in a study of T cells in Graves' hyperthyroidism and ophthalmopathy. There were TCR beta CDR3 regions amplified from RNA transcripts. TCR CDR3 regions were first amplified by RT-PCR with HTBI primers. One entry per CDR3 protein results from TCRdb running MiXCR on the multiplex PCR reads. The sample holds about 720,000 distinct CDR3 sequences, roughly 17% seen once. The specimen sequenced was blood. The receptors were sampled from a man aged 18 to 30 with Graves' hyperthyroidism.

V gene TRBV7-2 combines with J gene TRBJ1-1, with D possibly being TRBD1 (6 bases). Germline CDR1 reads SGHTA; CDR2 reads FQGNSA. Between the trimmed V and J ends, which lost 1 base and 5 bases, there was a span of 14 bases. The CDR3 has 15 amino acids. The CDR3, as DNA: TGTGCCAGCAGCTTAGTTAGCTCAGGGGTTACTGAAGCTTTCTTT. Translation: CASSLVSSGVTEAFF.

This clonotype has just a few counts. The CDR3 loop is CASSDIRSGANVLTF. The CDR3 coding sequence is TGTGCCAGCAGCGATATACGCTCTGGGGCCAACGTCCTGACTTTC. The chain employs TRBV7-9 and TRBJ2-6; D unclear. The CDR3 length is 15 residues. Germline values: CDR1 SEHNR, CDR2 FQNEAQ (reference sequence). V was clipped by 5 bases and J by 0 bases, with 8 bases between them.

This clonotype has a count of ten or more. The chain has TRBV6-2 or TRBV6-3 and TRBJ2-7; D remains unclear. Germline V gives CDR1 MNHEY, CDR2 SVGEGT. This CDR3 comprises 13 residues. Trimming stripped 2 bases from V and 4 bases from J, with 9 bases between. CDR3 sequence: CASSYGMLYEQYF. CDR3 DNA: TGTGCCAGCAGTTACGGCATGCTGTACGAGCAGTACTTC.

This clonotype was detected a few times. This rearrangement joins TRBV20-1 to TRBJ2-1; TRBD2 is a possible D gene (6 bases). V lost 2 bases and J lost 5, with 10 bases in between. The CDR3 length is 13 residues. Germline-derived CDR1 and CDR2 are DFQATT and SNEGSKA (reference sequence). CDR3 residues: CSARSGRHNEQFF. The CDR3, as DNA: TGCAGTGCTAGAAGCGGGCGTCACAATGAGCAGTTCTTC.

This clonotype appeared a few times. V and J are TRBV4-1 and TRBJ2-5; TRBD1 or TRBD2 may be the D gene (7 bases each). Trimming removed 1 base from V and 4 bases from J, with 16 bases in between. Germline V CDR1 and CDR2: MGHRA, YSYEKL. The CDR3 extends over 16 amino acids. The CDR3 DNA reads TGCGCCAGCAGCCAAGGCAGGGGGAGGGGAGGAGAGACCCAGTACTTC. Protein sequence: CASSQGRGRGGETQYF.

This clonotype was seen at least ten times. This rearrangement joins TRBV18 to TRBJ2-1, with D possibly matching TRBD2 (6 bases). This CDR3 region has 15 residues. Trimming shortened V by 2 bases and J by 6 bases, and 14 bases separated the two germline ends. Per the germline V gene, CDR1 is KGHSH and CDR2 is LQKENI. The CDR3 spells CASSPRAGSGNEQFF. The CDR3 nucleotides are TGTGCCAGCTCACCAAGGGCGGGGTCCGGCAATGAGCAGTTCTTC.

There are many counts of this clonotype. The CDR3 nucleotides are TGTGCCAGCTCACCTGAGGTGAACTATGGCTACACCTTC. Protein: CASSPEVNYGYTF. The rearrangement links TRBV18 to TRBJ1-2; no clear D. Germline V lookup: CDR1 KGHSH, CDR2 LQKENI. The V end lost 3 bases, the J end lost 2 bases, and 7 bases lay between the germline ends. The CDR3 spans 13 residues.

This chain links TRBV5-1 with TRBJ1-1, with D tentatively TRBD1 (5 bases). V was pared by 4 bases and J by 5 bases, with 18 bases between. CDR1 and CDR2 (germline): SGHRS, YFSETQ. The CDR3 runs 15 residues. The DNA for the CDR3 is TGCGCCAGCAGCCTTGGGGGGGATGAGGGGACTGAAGCTTTCTTT. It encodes CASSLGGDEGTEAFF.

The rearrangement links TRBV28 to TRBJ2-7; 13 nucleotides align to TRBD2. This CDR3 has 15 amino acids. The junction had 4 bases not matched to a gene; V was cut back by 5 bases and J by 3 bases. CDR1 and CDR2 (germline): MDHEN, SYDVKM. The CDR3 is CASSVRLAGGYEQYF. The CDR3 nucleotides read TGTGCCAGCAGTGTAAGACTAGCGGGAGGCTACGAGCAGTACTTC. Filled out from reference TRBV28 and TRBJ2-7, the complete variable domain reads DVKVTQSSRYLVKRTGEKVFLECVQDMDHENMFWYRQDPGLGLRLIYFSYDVKMKEKGDIPEGYSVSREKKERFSLILESASTNQTSMYLCASSVRLAGGYEQYFGPGTRLTVT.

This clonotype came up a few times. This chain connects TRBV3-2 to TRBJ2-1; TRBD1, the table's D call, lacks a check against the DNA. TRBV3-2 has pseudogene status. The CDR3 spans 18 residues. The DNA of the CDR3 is TGTGCCAGCAGCCACCTCCGGGACAGGGGGCGTACCTACAATGAGCAGTTCTTC. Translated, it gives CASSHLRDRGRTYNEQFF.

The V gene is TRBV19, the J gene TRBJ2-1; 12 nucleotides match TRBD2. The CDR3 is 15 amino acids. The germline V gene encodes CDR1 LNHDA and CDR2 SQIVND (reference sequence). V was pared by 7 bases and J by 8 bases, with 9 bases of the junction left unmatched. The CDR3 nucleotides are TGTGCCAGTATCCCGACTAGCGGGGGATCGGATGAGCAGTTCTTC. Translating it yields CASIPTSGGSDEQFF.

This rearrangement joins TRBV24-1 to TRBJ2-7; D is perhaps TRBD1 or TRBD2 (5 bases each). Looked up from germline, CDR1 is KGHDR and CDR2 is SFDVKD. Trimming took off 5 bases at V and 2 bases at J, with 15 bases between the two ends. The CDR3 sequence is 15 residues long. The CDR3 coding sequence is TGTGCCACCAGTGCCTCCGGGACCTCGACCTACGAGCAGTACTTC. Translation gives CATSASGTSTYEQYF.

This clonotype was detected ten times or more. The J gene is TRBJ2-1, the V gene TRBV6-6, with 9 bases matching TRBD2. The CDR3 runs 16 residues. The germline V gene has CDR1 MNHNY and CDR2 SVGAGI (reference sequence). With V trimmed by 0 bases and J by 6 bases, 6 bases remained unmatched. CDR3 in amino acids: CASSYSTRAGGNEQFF. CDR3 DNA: TGTGCCAGCAGTTACTCGACTCGAGCGGGAGGCAATGAGCAGTTCTTC.

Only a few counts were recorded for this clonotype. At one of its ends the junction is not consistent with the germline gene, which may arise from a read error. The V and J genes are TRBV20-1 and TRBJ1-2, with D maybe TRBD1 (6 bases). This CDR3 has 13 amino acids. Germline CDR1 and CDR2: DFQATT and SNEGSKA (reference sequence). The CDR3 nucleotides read TGCAGTGCTGGAGACAGGAGAAAGTATGGCTACACCTTC. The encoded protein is CSAGDRRKYGYTF.

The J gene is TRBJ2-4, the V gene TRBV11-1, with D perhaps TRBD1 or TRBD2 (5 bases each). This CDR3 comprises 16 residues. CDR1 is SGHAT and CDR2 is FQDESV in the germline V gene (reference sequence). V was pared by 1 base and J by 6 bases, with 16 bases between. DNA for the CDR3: TGTGCCAGCAGCTTAGAGGCGTGGGGTGGGGGAAACATTCAGTACTTC. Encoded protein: CASSLEAWGGGNIQYF.

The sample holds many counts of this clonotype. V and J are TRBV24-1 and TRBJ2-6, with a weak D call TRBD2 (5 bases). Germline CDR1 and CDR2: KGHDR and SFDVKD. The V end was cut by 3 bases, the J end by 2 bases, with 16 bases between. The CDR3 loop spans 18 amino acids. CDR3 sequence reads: CATSDPADGNAGANVLTF. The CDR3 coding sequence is TGTGCCACCAGTGATCCGGCCGACGGGAACGCTGGGGCCAACGTCCTGACTTTC.

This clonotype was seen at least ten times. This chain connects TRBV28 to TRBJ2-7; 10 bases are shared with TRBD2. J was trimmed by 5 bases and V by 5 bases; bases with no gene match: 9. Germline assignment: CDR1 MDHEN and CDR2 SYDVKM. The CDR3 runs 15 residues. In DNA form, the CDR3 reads TGTGCCAGCAGTGTCGGGACTAGCGCTACCAACGAGCAGTACTTC. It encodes CASSVGTSATNEQYF.

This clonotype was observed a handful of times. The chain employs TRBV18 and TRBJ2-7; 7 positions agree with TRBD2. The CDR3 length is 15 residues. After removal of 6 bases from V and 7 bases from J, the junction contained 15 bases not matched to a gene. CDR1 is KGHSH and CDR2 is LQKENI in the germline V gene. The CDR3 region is CASSQDRAGRQEQYF. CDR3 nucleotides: TGTGCCAGCTCTCAGGATCGAGCGGGAAGGCAAGAGCAGTACTTC.

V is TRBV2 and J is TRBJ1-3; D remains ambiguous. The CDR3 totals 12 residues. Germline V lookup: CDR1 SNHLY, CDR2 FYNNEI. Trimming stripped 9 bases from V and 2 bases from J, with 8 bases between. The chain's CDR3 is CASETTGNTIYF. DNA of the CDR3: TGTGCCAGTGAGACGACTGGAAACACCATATATTTT.

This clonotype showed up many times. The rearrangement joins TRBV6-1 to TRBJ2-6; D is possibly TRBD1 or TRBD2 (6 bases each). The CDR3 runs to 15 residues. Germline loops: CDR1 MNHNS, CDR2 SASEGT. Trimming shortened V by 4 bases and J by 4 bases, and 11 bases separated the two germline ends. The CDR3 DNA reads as TGTGCCAGCAGTGGCGGGACAACCGGGGCCAACGTCCTGACTTTC. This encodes CASSGGTTGANVLTF.

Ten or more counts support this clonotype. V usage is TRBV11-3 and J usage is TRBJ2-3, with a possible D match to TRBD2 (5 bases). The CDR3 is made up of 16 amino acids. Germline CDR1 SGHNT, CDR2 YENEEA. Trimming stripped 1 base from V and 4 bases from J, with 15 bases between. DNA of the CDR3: TGTGCCAGCAGCTTAGCCGGAGCGGCGATACCAGATACGCAGTATTTT. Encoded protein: CASSLAGAAIPDTQYF.

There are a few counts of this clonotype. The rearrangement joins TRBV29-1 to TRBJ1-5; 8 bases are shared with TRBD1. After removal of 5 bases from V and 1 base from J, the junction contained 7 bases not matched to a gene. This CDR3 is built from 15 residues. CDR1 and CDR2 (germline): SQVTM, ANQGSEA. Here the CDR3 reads CSVLGQEGSNQPQHF. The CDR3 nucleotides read TGCAGCGTTTTGGGACAGGAGGGGAGCAATCAGCCCCAGCATTTT. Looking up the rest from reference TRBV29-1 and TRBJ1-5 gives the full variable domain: SAVISQKPSRDICQRGTSLTIQCQVDSQVTMMFWYRQQPGQSLTLIATANQGSEATYESGFVIDKFPISRPNLTFSTLTVSNMSPEDSSIYLCSVLGQEGSNQPQHFGDGTRLSIL.

The CDR3: CASGPSHRSGRYTF. CDR3 DNA sequence: TGTGCTAGTGGTCCTTCACACCGCTCGGGACGCTACACCTTC. The gene calls are TRBV12-5 and TRBJ1-2; possible D gene TRBD1, 5 bases. Trimming took off 5 bases at V and 9 bases at J, with 19 bases between the two ends. Germline loops: CDR1 LGHNT, CDR2 FRNRAP. CDR3 length: 14 amino acids. Full variable domain (rest looked up from reference TRBV12-5 and TRBJ1-2): DARVTQTPRHKVTEMGQEVTMRCQPILGHNTVFWYRQTMMQGLELLAYFRNRAPLDDSGMPKDRFSAEMPDATLATLKIQPSEPRDSAVYFCASGPSHRSGRYTFGSGTRLTVV.

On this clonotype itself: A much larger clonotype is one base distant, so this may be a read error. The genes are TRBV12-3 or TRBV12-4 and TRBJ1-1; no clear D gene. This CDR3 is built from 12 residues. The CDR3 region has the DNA TGTACCAGCATCTTGGGCGGTGTGAATGCTTTCTTT. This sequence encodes CTSILGGVNAFF.

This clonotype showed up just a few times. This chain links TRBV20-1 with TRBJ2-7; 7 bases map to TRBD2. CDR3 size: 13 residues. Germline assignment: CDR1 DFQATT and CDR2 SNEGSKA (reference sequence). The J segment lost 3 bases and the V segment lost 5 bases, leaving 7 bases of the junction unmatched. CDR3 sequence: CSARTRTSYEQYF. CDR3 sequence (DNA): TGCAGTGCTCGAACAAGGACTAGCTACGAGCAGTACTTC.

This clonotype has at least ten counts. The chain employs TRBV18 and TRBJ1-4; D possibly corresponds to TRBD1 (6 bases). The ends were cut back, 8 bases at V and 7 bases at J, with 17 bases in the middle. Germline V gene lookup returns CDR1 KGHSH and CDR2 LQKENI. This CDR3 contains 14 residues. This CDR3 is CASRPGTSSEKLFF. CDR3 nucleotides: TGTGCCAGCCGGCCTGGGACATCGAGTGAAAAACTGTTTTTT.

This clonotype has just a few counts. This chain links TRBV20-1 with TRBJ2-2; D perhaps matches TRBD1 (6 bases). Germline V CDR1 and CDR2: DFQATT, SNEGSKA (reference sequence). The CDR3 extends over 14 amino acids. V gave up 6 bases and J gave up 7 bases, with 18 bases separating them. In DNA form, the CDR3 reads TGCAGTGCCCTCCGCGGACAGACCGGCGGGGAGCTGTTTTTT. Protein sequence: CSALRGQTGGELFF.